The clone carrying this T cell receptor beta chain occurred a few times. Its cognate antigen is unknown. This record belongs to a study of graft-versus-host responses after intestinal transplantation. Study conclusions and caveats: There were GvH clones found in recipient marrow, and some of them appeared first in ileum or blood.

The CDR3 spans 14 residues. Germline values: CDR1 MNHNY, CDR2 SVGAGI (reference sequence). V was shortened by 2 bases and J by 4 bases, with 11 bases between the two germline ends. The data were produced by immunoSEQ multiplex PCR, yet TCRdb's version contains in-frame clones alone and is incomplete. The sample records over 100,000 clones, roughly 84% being singletons. The clonotype comes from a human donor who received an intestinal transplant. The chain uses TRBV6-6 and TRBJ1-2; perhaps TRBD1 as D (5 bases). The sample consisted of unstimulated CD4+ T cells sorted from spleen or lymph node cells, taken before intestinal transplant. CDR3 region: CASSYRGVVYGYTF. Here the CDR3 DNA reads TGTGCCAGCAGTTACCGAGGGGTGGTCTATGGCTACACCTTC.